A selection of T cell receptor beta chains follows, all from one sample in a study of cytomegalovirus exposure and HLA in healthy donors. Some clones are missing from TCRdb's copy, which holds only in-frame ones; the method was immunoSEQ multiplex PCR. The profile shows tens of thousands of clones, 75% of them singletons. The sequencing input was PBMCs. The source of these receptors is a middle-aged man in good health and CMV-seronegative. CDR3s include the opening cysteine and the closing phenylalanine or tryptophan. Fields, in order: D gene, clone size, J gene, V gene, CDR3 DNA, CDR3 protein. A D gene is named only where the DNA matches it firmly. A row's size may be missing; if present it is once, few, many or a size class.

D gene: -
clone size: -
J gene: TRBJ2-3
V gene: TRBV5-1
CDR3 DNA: TGCGCCAGCAGCTCCCAGGGGACTACCACAGATACGCAGTATTTT
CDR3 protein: CASSSQGTTTDTQYF

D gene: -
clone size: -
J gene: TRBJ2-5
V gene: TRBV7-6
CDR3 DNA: TGTGCCAGCAGCTTTAGTACCGGGACCCAGTACTTC
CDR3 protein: CASSFSTGTQYF

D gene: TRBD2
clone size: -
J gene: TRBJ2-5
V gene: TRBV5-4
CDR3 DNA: TGTGCCAGCAGCCCTTCTTACCGCGGGACTAGCGGGAGTCGTGAGACCCAGTACTTC
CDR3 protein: CASSPSYRGTSGSRETQYF

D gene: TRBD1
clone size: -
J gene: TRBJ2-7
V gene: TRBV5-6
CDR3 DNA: TGTGCCAGCGGGATGGGGACAGCCCACCCGCGGCAGTACTTC
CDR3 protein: CASGMGTAHPRQYF

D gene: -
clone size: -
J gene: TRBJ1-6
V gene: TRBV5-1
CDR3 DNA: TGCGCCAGCAGCTTTCAGGGAACTAATTCACCCCTCCACTTT
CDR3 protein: CASSFQGTNSPLHF

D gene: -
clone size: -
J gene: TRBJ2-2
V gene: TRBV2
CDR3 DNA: TGTGCCAGCAGACTTTTGGTCACCGGGGAGCTGTTTTTT
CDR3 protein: CASRLLVTGELFF

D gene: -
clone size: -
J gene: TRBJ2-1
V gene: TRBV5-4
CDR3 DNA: TGTGCCAGCAGCCCAACAGGGTTCGGCGAGCAGTTCTTC
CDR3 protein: CASSPTGFGEQFF

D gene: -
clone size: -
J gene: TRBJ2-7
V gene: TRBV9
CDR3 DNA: TGTGCCAGCAGCGTAGATTTGACAAACTCCTACGAGCAGTACTTC
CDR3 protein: CASSVDLTNSYEQYF

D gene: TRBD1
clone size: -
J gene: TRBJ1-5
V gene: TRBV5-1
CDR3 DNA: TGCGCCAGCAGCGAGACAGGGGTAAATAACCAGCCCCAGCATTTT
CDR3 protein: CASSETGVNNQPQHF

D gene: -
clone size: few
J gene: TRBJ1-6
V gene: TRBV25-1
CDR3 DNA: TGTGCCAGCAGTGATCGAGGGTATAATTCACCCCTCCACTTT
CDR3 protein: CASSDRGYNSPLHF

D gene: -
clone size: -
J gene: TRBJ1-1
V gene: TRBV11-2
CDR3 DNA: TGTGCCAGCAGCTTAGGTTTGAGGGTGGACACTGAAGCTTTCTTT
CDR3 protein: CASSLGLRVDTEAFF

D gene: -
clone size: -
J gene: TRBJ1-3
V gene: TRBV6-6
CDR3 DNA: TGTGCCAGCAGTACAGGCTCCTCTGGAAACACCATATATTTT
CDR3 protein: CASSTGSSGNTIYF

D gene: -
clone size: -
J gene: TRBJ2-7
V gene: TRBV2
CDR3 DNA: TGTGCCAGCAGAATGGTCACCACAGGGTCACGCTACGAGCAGTACTTC
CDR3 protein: CASRMVTTGSRYEQYF

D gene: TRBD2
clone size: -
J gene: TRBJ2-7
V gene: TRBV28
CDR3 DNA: TGTGCAGTAGCGGGAGAACACTACGAGCAGTACTTC
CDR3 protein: CAVAGEHYEQYF

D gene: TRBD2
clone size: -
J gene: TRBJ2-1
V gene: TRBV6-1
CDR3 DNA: TGTGCCAGCAGAGTAGCGGGGGGGCGTGGTGAGCAGTTCTTC
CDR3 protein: CASRVAGGRGEQFF

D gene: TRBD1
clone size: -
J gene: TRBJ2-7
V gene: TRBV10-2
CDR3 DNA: TGCGCCAGCAGGAAGGGACAGGGAATATACGAGCAGTACTTC
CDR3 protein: CASRKGQGIYEQYF

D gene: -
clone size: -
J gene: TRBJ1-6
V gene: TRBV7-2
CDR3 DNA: TGTGCCAGTCGCCCCCAGGGAGGGTCACCCCTCCACTTT
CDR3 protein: CASRPQGGSPLHF

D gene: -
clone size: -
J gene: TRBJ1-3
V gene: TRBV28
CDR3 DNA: TGTGCCAGCAGTTCTCCGGGGGGGAGCTCTGGAAACACCATATATTTT
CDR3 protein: CASSSPGGSSGNTIYF

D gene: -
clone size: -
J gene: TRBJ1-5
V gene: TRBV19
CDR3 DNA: TGTGCCAGTAGTCTGGGCAGGGCTAGCAATCAGCCCCAGCATTTT
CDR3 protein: CASSLGRASNQPQHF

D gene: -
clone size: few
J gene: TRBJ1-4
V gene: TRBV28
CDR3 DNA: TGTGCCAGCAATACAGCCTCCGTTAATGAAAAACTGTTTTTT
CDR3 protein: CASNTASVNEKLFF

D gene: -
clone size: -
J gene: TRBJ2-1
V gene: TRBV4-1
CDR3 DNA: TGCGCCAGCAGCCAAGATACTCGGGACACCCTTGCTGAGCAGTTCTTC
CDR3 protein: CASSQDTRDTLAEQFF

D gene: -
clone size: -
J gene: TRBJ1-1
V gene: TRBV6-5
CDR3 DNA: TGTGCCAGCAGGCTAGCGGGGGGCATGAACACTGAAGCTTTCTTT
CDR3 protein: CASRLAGGMNTEAFF

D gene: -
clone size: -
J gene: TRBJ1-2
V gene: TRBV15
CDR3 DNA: TGTGCCACCAGCGGGCGCGACTATGGCTACACCTTC
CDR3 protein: CATSGRDYGYTF

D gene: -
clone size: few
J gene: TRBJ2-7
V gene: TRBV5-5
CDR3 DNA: TGTGCCAGCAGCTCCATGCGGGACTCCTACGAGCAGTACTTC
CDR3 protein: CASSSMRDSYEQYF

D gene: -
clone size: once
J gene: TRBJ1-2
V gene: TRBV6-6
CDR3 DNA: TGTGCCAGCAGTCGGGACACGTCGGATGGCTACACCTTC
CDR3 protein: CASSRDTSDGYTF

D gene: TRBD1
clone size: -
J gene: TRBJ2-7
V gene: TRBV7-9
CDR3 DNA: TGTGCCAGCAGCTCGACAGGGAGTGAGCAGTACTTC
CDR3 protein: CASSSTGSEQYF

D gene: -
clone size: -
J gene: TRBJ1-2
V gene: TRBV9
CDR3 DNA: TGTGCCAGCAGCGTAGGGGGGCAGGGGCTCAACTATGGCTACACCTTC
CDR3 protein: CASSVGGQGLNYGYTF

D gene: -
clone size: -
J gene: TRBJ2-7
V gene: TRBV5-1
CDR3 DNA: TGCGCCAGCAGCTGGGGCCTTGGACCATACGAGCAGTACTTC
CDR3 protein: CASSWGLGPYEQYF

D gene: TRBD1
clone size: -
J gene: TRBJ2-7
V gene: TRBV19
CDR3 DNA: TGTGCCAGTAGAGAGACAGGGAGCAGCTCCTACGAGCAGTACTTC
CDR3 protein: CASRETGSSSYEQYF

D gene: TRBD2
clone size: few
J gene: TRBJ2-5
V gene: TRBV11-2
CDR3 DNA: TGTGCCAGCAGCTTCAGTGGGACTAGCGGGAGGGGGGAGACCCAGTACTTC
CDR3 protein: CASSFSGTSGRGETQYF

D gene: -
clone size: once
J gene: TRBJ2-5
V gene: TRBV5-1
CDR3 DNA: TGCGCCAGCAGCTGGGGTCCCGGGACGGGGGAAGAGACCCAGTACTTC
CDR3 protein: CASSWGPGTGEETQYF